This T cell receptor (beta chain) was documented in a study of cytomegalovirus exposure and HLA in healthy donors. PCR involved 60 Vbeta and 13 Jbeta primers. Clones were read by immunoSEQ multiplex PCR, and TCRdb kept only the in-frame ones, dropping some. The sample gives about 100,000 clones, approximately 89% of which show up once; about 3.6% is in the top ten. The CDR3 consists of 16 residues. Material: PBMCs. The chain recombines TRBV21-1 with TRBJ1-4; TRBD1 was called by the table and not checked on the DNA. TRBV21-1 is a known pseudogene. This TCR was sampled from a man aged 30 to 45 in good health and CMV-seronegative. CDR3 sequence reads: CASSKKGAGINEKLFF. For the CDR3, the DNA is TGTGCCAGCAGCAAAAAGGGGGCAGGGATTAATGAAAAACTGTTTTTT.